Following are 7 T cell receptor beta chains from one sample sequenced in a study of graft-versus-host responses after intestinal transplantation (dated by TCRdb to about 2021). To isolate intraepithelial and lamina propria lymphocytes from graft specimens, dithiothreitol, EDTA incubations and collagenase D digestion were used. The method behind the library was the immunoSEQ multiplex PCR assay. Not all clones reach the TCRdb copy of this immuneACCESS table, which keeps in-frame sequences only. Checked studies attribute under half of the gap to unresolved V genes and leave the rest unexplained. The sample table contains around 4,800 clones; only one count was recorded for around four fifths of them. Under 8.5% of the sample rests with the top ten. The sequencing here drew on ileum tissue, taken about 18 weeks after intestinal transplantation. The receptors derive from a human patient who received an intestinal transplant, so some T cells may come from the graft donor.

The CDR3 is CASGLFRDRDQTNEKLFF. Here the CDR3 DNA reads TGCGCCAGCGGTTTGTTTCGGGACAGGGATCAAACTAATGAAAAACTGTTTTTT. The gene calls are TRBV5-1 and TRBJ1-4; 9 bases agree with TRBD1. CDR3 length: 18 amino acids. With V trimmed by 7 bases and J by 1 base, 14 bases remained unmatched. Germline-derived CDR1 and CDR2 are SGHRS and YFSETQ.

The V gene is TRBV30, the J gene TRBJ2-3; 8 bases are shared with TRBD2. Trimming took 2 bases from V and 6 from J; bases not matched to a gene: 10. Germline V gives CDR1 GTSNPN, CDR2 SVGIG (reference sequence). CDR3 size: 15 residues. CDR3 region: CAWSRLARGADTQYF. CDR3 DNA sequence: TGTGCCTGGAGTAGACTAGCGAGAGGGGCCGATACGCAGTATTTT.

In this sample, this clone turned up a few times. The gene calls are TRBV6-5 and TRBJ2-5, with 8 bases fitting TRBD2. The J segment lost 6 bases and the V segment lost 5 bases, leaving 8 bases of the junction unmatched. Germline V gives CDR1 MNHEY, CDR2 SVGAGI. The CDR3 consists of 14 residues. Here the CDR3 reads CASSEGLEGQTQYF. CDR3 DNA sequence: TGTGCCAGCAGTGAGGGACTAGAGGGGCAGACCCAGTACTTC.

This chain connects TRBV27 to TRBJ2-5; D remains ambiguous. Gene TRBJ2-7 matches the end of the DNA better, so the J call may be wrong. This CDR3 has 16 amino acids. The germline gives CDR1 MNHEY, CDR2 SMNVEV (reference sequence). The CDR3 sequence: CASSFEARASSYEQYF. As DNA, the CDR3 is TGTGCCAGCAGTTTTGAGGCCCGGGCAAGCTCCTACGAGCAGTACTTC.

CDR3 protein: CASSPQTGGKEAFF. CDR3 DNA: TGTGCCAGCAGCCCTCAGACAGGGGGCAAGGAGGCTTTCTTT. This sequence joins TRBV7-9 and TRBJ1-1; 10 bases are shared with TRBD1. Germline lookup yields CDR1 SEHNR and CDR2 FQNEAQ (reference sequence). The J segment lost 11 bases and the V segment lost 5 bases, leaving 11 bases of the junction unmatched. This CDR3 spans 14 amino acids.

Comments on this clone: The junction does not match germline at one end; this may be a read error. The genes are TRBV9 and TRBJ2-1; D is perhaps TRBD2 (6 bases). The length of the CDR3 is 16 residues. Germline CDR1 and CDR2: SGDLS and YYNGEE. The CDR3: CASSHSLGDSTKELFF. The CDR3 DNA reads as TGTGCCAGCAGCCATTCACTCGGGGACTCGACTAAGGAGCTGTTCTTC.

In nucleotides, the CDR3 is TGTGCTACGTCCCGGCCCCAGCATTTT. This encodes CATSRPQHF. V gene TRBV27 combines with J gene TRBJ1-5; D gene unclear. This CDR3 region has 9 residues. Per the germline V gene, CDR1 is MNHEY and CDR2 is SMNVEV (reference sequence).